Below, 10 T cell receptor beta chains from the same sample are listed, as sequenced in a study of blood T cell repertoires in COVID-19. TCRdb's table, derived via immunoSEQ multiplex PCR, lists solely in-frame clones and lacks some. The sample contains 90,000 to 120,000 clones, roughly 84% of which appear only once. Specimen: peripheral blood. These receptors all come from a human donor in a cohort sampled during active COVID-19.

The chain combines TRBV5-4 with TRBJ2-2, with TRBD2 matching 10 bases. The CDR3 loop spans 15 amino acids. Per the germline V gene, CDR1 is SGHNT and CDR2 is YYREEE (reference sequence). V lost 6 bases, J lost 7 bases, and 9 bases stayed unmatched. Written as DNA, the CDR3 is TGTGCCAGCACCTCAGGGATAGCGGGAGGCGGGGAGCTGTTTTTT. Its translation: CASTSGIAGGGELFF.

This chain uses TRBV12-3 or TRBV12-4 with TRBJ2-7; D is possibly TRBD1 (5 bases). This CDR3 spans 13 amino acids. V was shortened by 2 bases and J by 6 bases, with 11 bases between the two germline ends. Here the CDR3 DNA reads TGTGCCAGCAGTTTATCATCAGGGCTCGAGCAGTACGTC. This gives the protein CASSLSSGLEQYV.

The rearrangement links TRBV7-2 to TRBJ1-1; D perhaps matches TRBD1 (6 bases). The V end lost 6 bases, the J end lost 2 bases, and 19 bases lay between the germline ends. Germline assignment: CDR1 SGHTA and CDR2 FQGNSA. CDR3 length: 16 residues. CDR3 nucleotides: TGTGCCAGCAGTAGAGGGCCGGACAGAAAAAACACTGAAGCTTTCTTT. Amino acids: CASSRGPDRKNTEAFF.

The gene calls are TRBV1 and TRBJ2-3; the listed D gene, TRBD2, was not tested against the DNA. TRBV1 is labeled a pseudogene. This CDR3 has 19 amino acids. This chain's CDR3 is CTSSPGGGGAGEPADTQYF. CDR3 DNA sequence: TGCACCAGCAGCCCGGGGGGAGGAGGAGCGGGAGAACCCGCAGATACGCAGTATTTT.

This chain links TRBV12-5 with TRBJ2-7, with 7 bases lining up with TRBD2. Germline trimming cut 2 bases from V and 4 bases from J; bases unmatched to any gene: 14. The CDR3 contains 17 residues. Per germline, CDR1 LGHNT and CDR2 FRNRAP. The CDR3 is CASGLYGAAGVRYEQYF. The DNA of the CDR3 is TGTGCTAGTGGTTTGTACGGGGCGGCGGGAGTTCGGTACGAGCAGTACTTC.

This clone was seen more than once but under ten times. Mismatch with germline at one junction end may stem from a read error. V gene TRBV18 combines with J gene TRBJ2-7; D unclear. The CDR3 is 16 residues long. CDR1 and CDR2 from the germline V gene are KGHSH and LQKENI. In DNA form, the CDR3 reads TGTGCCAGCTCATCACCCGTTGGCCCATTCTCCTACGAGCAGTACTTC. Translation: CASSSPVGPFSYEQYF.

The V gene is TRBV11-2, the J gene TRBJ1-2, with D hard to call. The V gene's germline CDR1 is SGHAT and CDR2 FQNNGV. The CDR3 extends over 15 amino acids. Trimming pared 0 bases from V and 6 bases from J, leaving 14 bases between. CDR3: CASSLEGSRRDGYTF. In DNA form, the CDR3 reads TGTGCCAGCAGCTTAGAAGGGAGCCGCCGGGATGGCTACACCTTC.

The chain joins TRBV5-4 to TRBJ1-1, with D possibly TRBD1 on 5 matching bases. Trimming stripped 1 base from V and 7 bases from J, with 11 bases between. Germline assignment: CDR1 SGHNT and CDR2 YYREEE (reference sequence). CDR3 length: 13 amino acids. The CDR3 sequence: CASSLLGAIEAFF. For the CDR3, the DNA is TGTGCCAGCAGCTTGTTAGGGGCGATTGAAGCTTTCTTT.

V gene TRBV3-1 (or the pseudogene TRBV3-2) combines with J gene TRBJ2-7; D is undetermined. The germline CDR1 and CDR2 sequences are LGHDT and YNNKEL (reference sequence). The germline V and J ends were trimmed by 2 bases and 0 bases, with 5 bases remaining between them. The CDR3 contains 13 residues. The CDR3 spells CASSQYSSYEQYF. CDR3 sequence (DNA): TGTGCCAGCAGCCAATATAGCTCCTACGAGCAGTACTTC.

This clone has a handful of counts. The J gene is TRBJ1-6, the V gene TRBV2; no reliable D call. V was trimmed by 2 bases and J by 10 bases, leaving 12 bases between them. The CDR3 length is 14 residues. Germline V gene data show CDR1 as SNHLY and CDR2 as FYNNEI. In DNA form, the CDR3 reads TGTGCCAGCAGTGAACAGGCAGATATATCACCCCTCCACTTT. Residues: CASSEQADISPLHF.